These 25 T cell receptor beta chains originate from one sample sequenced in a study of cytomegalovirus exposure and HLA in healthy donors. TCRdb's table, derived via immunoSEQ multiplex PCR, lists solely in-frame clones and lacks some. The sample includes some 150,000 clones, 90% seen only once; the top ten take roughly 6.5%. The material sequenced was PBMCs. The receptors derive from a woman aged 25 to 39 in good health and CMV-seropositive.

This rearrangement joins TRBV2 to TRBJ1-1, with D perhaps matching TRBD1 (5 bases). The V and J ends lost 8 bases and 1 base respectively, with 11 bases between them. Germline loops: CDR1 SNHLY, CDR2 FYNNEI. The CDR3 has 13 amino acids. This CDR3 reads CASLREGNTEAFF. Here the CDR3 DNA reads TGTGCCAGCCTCAGGGAGGGGAACACTGAAGCTTTCTTT.

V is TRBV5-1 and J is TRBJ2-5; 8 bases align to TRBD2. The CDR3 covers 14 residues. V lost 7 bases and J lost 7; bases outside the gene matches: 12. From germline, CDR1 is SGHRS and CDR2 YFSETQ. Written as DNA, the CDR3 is TGCGCCAGCTCCCCAGCGGGGAGCGGGGGGACCCAGTACTTC. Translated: CASSPAGSGGTQYF.

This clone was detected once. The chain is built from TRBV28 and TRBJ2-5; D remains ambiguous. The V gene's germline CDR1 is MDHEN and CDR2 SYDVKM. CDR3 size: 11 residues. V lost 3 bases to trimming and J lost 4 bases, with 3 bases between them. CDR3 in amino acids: CASSLRETQYF. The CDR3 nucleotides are TGTGCCAGCAGTTTGAGAGAGACCCAGTACTTC.

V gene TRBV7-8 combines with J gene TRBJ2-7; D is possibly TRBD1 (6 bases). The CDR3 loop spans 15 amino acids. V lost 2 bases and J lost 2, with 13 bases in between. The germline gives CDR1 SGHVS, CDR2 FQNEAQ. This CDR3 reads CASSLLWDTAYEQYF. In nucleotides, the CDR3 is TGTGCCAGCAGCTTATTATGGGACACCGCCTACGAGCAGTACTTC.

CDR3 DNA sequence: TGTGCCAGCAGCCACGGACAGTTTAATGAAAAACTGTTTTTT. It translates to CASSHGQFNEKLFF. The rearrangement joins TRBV9 to TRBJ1-4; possibly TRBD1 for D (6 bases). The CDR3 contains 14 residues. Germline CDR1 and CDR2: SGDLS and YYNGEE. V lost 4 bases to trimming and J lost 4 bases, with 11 bases between them.

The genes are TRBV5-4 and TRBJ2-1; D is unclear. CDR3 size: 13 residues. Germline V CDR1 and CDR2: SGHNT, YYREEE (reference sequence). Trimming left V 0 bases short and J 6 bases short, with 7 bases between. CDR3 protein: CASSLALFNEQFF. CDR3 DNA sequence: TGTGCCAGCAGCTTGGCTCTTTTCAATGAGCAGTTCTTC.

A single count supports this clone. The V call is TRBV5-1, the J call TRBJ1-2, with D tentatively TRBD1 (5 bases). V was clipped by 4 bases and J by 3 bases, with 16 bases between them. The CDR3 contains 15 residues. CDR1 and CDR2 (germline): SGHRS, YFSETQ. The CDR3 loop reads CASSPRVLFDYGYTF. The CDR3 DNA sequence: TGCGCCAGCAGCCCCAGGGTTTTGTTTGACTATGGCTACACCTTC.

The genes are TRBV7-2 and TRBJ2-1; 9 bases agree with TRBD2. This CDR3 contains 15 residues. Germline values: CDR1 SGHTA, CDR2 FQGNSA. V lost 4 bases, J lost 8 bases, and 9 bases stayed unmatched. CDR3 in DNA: TGTGCCAGCAGCTCGAGGGGGACTAGCTTGGATGAGCAGTTCTTC. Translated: CASSSRGTSLDEQFF.

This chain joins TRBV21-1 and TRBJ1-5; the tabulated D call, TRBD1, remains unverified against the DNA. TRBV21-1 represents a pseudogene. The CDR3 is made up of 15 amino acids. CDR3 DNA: TGTGCCAGCAGCAAGGGGCAGGGAAAGGGTCAGCCCCAGCATTTT. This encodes CASSKGQGKGQPQHF.

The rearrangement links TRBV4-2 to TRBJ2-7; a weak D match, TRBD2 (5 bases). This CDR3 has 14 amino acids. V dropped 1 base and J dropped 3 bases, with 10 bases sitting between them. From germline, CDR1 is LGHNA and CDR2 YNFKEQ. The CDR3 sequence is CASSQVGVSYEQYF. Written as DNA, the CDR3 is TGTGCCAGCAGCCAAGTCGGGGTAAGCTACGAGCAGTACTTC.

The CDR3 loop reads CASGNKGQGRSNQPQHF. Here the CDR3 DNA reads TGTGCCAGCGGGAACAAGGGACAGGGGAGAAGCAATCAGCCCCAGCATTTT. The rearrangement joins TRBV19 to TRBJ1-5; 10 bases are a match to TRBD1. V trimming: 9 bases; J trimming: 1 base; junction bases outside the gene matches: 12. This CDR3 is 17 amino acids long. CDR1 LNHDA and CDR2 SQIVND come from the germline V gene (reference sequence).

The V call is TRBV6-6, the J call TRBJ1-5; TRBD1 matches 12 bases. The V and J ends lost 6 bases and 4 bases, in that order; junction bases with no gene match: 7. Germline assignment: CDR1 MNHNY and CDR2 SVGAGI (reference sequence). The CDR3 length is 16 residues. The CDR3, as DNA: TGTGCCAGCAGCCCACCGGGACAGGGGGCTAATCAGCCCCAGCATTTT. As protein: CASSPPGQGANQPQHF.

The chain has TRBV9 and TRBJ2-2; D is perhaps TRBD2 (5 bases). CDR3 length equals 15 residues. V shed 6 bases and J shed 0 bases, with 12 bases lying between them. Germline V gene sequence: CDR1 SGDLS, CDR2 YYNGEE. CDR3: CASNRGSANTGELFF. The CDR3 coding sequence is TGTGCCAGCAACCGCGGGTCCGCGAACACCGGGGAGCTGTTTTTT.

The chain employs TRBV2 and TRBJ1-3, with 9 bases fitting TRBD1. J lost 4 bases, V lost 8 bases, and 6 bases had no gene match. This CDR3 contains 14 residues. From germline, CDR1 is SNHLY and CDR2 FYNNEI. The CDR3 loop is CASRIGTGGNTIYF. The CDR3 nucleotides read TGTGCCAGCCGAATTGGGACAGGGGGAAACACCATATATTTT. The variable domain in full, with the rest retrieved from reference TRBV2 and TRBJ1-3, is EPEVTQTPSHQVTQMGQEVILRCVPISNHLYFYWYRQILGQKVEFLVSFYNNEISEKSEIFDDQFSVERPDGSNFTLKIRSTKLEDSAMYFCASRIGTGGNTIYFGEGSWLTVV.

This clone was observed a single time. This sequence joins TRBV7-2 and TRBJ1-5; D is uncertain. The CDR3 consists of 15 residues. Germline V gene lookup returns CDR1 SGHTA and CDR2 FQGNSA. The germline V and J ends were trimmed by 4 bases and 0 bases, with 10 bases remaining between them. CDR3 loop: CASSSVLYSNQPQHF. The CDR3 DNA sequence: TGTGCCAGCAGCTCTGTCCTATATAGCAATCAGCCCCAGCATTTT.

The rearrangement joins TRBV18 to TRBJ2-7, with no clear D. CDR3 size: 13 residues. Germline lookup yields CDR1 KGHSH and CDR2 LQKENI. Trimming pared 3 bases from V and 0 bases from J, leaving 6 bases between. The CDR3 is CASSPPNSYEQYF. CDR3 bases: TGTGCCAGCTCACCCCCCAACTCCTACGAGCAGTACTTC.

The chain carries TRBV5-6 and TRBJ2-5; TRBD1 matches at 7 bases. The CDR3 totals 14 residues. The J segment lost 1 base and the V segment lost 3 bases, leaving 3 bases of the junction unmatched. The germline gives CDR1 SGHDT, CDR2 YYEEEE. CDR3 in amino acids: CASSSGTVQETQYF. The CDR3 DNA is TGTGCCAGCAGCTCCGGGACAGTCCAAGAGACCCAGTACTTC.

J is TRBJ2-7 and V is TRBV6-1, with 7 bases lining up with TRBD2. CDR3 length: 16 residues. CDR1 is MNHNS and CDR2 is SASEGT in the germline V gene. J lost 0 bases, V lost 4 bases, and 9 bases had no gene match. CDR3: CASSGLASGISYEQYF. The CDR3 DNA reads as TGTGCCAGCAGTGGTTTGGCTAGCGGTATCTCCTACGAGCAGTACTTC.

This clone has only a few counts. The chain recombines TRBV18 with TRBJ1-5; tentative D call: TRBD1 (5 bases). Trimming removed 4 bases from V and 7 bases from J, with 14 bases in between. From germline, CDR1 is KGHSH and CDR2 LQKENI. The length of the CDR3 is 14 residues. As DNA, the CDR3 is TGTGCCAGCTCACAGGTCAGGGAAGGGCAGCCCCAGCATTTT. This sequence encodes CASSQVREGQPQHF.

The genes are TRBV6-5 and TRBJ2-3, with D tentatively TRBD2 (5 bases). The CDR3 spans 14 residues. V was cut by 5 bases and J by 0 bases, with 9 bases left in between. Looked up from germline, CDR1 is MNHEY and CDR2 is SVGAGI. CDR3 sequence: CASSHRLSTDTQYF. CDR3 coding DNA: TGTGCCAGCAGTCACCGACTAAGCACAGATACGCAGTATTTT.

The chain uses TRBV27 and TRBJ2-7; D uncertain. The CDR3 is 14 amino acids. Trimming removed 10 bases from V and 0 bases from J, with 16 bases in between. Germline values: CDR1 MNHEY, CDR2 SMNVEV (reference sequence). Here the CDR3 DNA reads TGTGCCACCGAAGAAAGAGTTCCCTCCTACGAGCAGTACTTC. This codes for CATEERVPSYEQYF.

The CDR3 DNA is TGTGCCAGTAGTATAGAAGTTGCCGGGGGGCGAGGAGAGACCCAGTACTTC. It codes for CASSIEVAGGRGETQYF. The V gene is TRBV19, the J gene TRBJ2-5; D might be TRBD2 (7 bases). Trimming removed 0 bases from V and 4 bases from J, with 18 bases in between. The CDR3 covers 17 residues. Germline V CDR1 and CDR2: LNHDA, SQIVND (reference sequence). Together with reference TRBV19 and TRBJ2-5, the CDR3 gives the full variable domain: DGGITQSPKYLFRKEGQNVTLSCEQNLNHDAMYWYRQDPGQGLRLIYYSQIVNDFQKGDIAEGYSVSREKKESFPLTVTSAQKNPTAFYLCASSIEVAGGRGETQYFGPGTRLLVL.

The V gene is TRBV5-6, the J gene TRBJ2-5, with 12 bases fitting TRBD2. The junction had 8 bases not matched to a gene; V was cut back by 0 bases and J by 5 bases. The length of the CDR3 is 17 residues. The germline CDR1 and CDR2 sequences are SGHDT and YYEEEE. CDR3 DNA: TGTGCCAGCAGCTTGGCCCCTAGCGGGGGGGCCTGGGAGACCCAGTACTTC. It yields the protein CASSLAPSGGAWETQYF.

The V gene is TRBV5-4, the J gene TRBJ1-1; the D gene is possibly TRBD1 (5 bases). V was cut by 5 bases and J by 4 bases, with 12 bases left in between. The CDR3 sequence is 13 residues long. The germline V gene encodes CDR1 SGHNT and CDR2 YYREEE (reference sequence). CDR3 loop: CASRGQGGTEAFF. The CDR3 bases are TGTGCCAGCAGAGGGCAGGGAGGCACTGAAGCTTTCTTT.

CDR3 sequence reads: CASSQDSAGELFF. In DNA, the CDR3 is TGCGCCAGCAGCCAAGATTCGGCCGGGGAGCTGTTTTTT. The V and J genes are TRBV4-1 and TRBJ2-2; D gene ambiguous. V shed 0 bases and J shed 6 bases, with 5 bases lying between them. Germline CDR1 is MGHRA and CDR2 is YSYEKL. The length of the CDR3 is 13 residues.